The rows below give T cell receptor beta chains drawn from one sample of a study of shared clonotypes between healthy human individuals. The assay was immunoSEQ multiplex PCR, and TCRdb's table has in-frame clones only and misses some. The sample includes about 2 million clones, about 95% of them seen just once. The sequencing sample was made of naive CD8+ T cells sorted from blood. The source is a man aged 18 to 29 in good health. The CDR3 runs from the conserved cysteine through the conserved F or W. D genes are given only for firm matches. The size entry is marked missing in some rows and otherwise reads once, few, many or a size class.

V gene,clone size,D gene,J gene,CDR3 length,CDR3 DNA,CDR3 protein
TRBV28,once,.,TRBJ1-6,16,TGTGCCAGCAGTCCCTATGAGGGAAACTATAATTCACCCCTCCACTTT,CASSPYEGNYNSPLHF
TRBV18,.,.,TRBJ1-5,13,TGTGCCAGCTCACCGGACAGCGATCAGCCCCAGCATTTT,CASSPDSDQPQHF
TRBV6-6,.,.,TRBJ1-1,14,TGTGCCAGCAGTTACTCGAGGTTCGACACTGAAGCTTTCTTT,CASSYSRFDTEAFF
TRBV11-2,.,.,TRBJ2-1,15,TGTGCCAGCAGCCACCAGGGCGAGCGATACAATGAGCAGTTCTTC,CASSHQGERYNEQFF
TRBV19,.,.,TRBJ2-1,12,TGTGCCAGTAGTTCTCAGGGGAATGAGCAGTTCTTC,CASSSQGNEQFF
TRBV9,.,.,TRBJ1-4,16,TGTGCCAGCAGCGAACCGAAAACAGGTGAAAGTGAAAAACTGTTTTTT,CASSEPKTGESEKLFF
TRBV5-1,.,.,TRBJ2-7,15,TGCGCCAGCAGCTTCAGCCACCCTGTCTCCTACGAGCAGTACTTC,CASSFSHPVSYEQYF
TRBV6-6,.,.,TRBJ2-1,12,TGTGCCAGCAGCCTCTTAACCACTGAGCAGTTCTTC,CASSLLTTEQFF
TRBV4-1,.,.,TRBJ2-7,15,TGCGCCAGCAGCCAAGAAGGCGGCCTATCCTACGAGCAGTACTTC,CASSQEGGLSYEQYF
TRBV5-5,.,TRBD1,TRBJ1-2,16,TGTGCCAGCAGCTTGCAACAGGGGAGCTCAACCTATGGCTACACCTTC,CASSLQQGSSTYGYTF
TRBV27,.,.,TRBJ1-5,14,TGTGCCAGCAGTATAGGGTATAGCAATCAGCCCCAGCATTTT,CASSIGYSNQPQHF
TRBV10-1,.,.,TRBJ2-7,13,TGCGCCAGCAGCGCGGGCAGCTCCTACGAGCAGTACTTC,CASSAGSSYEQYF
TRBV7-9,.,TRBD1,TRBJ2-1,12,TGTGCCAGCAGCCTACCGGGACAGGGACTGTTCTTC,CASSLPGQGLFF
TRBV2,few,.,TRBJ1-2,11,TGTGCCAGCATGTTAAACTATGGCTACACCTTC,CASMLNYGYTF
TRBV14,.,.,TRBJ2-5,13,TGTGCCAGCAGCCCCCCCGGGAGTCAGACCCAGTACTTC,CASSPPGSQTQYF
TRBV11-2,.,.,TRBJ1-1,16,TGTGCCAGCAGCTCAGCCACAGGACTCATGAACACTGAAGCTTTCTTT,CASSSATGLMNTEAFF
TRBV30,once,.,TRBJ2-7,14,TGTGCCCTACAGGAGGGGCCCTCTCCCTACGAGCAGTACTTC,CALQEGPSPYEQYF
TRBV28,.,.,TRBJ1-3,14,TGTGCCAGTCGACAGCGAACCTCTGGAAACACCATATATTTT,CASRQRTSGNTIYF
TRBV28,.,TRBD2,TRBJ2-3,17,TGTGCCAGCAGTTTGCGGGGGAGACTCTTCGGCACAGATACGCAGTATTTT,CASSLRGRLFGTDTQYF
TRBV4-1,.,TRBD1,TRBJ2-7,18,TGCGCCAGCAGCCAATCCGGACAGGGTTTAGTTTTAGGATACGAGCAGTACTTC,CASSQSGQGLVLGYEQYF
TRBV9,.,.,TRBJ2-7,14,TGTGCCAGCAGCGTAGAGACAGAAAACGACGAGCAGTACTTC,CASSVETENDEQYF
TRBV28,.,TRBD1,TRBJ2-7,13,TGTGCCAGCAGTTTCGGACAGGGGTACGAGCAGTACTTC,CASSFGQGYEQYF
TRBV4-1,few,TRBD2,TRBJ2-1,17,TGCGCCAGCAGTTACCCGGGACTAGCGGGGCTAAACAATGAGCAGTTCTTC,CASSYPGLAGLNNEQFF
TRBV5-4,.,.,TRBJ1-2,15,TGTGCCAGCAGCTTGGGGGACACCTTAAACTATGGCTACACCTTC,CASSLGDTLNYGYTF
TRBV4-1,.,.,TRBJ2-1,14,TGCGCCAGCAGCCAAGCGCGGGACTACAATGAGCAGTTCTTC,CASSQARDYNEQFF
TRBV9,.,TRBD2,TRBJ2-7,15,TGTGCCAGCAGCTCGGGACTAGCGGGAGTTGACGAGCAGTACTTC,CASSSGLAGVDEQYF